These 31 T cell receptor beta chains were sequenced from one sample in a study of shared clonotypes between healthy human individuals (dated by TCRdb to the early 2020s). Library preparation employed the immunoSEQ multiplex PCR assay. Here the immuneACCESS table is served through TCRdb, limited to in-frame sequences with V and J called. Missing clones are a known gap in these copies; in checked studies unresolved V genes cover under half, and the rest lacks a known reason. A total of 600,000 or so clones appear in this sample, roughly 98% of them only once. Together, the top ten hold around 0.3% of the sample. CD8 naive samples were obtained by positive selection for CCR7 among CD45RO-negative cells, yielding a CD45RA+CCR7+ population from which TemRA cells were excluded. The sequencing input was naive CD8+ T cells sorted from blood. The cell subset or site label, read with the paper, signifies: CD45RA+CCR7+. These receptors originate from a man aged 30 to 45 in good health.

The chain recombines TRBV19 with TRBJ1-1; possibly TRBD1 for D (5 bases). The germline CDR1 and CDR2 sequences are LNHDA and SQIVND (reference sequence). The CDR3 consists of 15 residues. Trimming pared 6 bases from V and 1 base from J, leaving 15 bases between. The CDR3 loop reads CASRLAGQGNTEAFF. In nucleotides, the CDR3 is TGTGCCAGTAGGTTAGCTGGGCAGGGGAACACTGAAGCTTTCTTT.

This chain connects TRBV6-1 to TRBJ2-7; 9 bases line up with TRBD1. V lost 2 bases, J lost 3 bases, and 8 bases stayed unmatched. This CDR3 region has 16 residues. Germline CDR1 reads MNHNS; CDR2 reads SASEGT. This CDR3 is CASSEPGTGKLYEQYF. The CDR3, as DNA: TGTGCCAGCAGTGAACCCGGGACAGGGAAACTCTACGAGCAGTACTTC.

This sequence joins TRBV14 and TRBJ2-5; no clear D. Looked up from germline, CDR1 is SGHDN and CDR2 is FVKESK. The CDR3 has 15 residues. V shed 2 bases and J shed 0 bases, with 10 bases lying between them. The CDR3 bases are TGTGCCAGCAGCCAATACTCCAATTACCAAGAGACCCAGTACTTC. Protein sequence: CASSQYSNYQETQYF.

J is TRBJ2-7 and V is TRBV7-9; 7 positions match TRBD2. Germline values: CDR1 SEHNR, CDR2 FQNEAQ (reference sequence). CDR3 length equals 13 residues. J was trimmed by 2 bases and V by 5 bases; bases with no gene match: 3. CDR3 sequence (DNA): TGTGCCAGCAGCCCGGGAGGCCCCTACGAGCAGTACTTC. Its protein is CASSPGGPYEQYF.

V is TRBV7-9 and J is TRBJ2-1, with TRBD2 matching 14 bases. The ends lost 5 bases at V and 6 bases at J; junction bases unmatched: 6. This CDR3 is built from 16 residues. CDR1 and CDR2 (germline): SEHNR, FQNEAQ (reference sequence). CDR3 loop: CASSRLAGGLGNEQFF. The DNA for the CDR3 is TGTGCCAGCAGCCGACTAGCGGGAGGGTTGGGCAATGAGCAGTTCTTC. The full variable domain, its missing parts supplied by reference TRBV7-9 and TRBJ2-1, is DTGVSQNPRHKITKRGQNVTFRCDPISEHNRLYWYRQTLGQGPEFLTYFQNEAQLEKSRLLSDRFSAERPKGSFSTLEIQRTEQGDSAMYLCASSRLAGGLGNEQFFGPGTRLTVL.

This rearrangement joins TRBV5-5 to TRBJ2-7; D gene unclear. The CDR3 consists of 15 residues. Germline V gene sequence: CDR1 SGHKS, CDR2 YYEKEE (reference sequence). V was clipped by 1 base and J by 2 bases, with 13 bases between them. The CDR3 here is CASSLFQGSTYEQYF. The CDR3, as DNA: TGTGCCAGCAGCTTGTTTCAAGGCAGCACCTACGAGCAGTACTTC.

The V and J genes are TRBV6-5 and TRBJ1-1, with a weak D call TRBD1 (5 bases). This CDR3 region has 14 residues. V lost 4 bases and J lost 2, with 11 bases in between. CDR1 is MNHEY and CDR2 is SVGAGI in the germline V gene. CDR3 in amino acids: CASSWGGVNTEAFF. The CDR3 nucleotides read TGTGCCAGCAGTTGGGGGGGGGTAAACACTGAAGCTTTCTTT.

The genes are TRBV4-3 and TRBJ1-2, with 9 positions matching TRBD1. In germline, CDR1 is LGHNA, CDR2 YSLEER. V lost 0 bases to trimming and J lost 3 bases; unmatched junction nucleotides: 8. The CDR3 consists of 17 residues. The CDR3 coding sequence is TGCGCCAGCAGCCAAGACCAGGGGGACAGGGCCGACTATGGCTACACCTTC. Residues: CASSQDQGDRADYGYTF.

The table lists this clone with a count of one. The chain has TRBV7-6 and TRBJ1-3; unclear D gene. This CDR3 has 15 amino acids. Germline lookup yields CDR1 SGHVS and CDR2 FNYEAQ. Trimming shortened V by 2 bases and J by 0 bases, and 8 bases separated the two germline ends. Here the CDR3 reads CASSLTDSSGNTIYF. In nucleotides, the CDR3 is TGTGCCAGCAGCTTAACGGATAGCTCTGGAAACACCATATATTTT.

The CDR3 bases are TGTGCCAGCTTTTTGAGCGTCACCCCCACAGGAGATACGCAGTATTTT. Amino acid sequence: CASFLSVTPTGDTQYF. The gene calls are TRBV14 and TRBJ2-3; D may be TRBD1 (5 bases). V dropped 8 bases and J dropped 5 bases, with 23 bases sitting between them. From germline, CDR1 is SGHDN and CDR2 FVKESK. The CDR3 has 16 amino acids.

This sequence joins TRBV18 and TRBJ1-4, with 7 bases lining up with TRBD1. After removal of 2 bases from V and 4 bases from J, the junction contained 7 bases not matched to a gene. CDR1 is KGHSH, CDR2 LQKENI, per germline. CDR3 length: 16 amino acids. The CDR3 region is CASSPILGTVNEKLFF. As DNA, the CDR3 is TGTGCCAGCTCACCAATCTTAGGGACAGTTAATGAAAAACTGTTTTTT.

The CDR3, as DNA: TGTGCCACCAGCGAACCCCCGGCCCTAGCGGGAGTCGAGTACGAGCAGTACTTC. The encoded protein is CATSEPPALAGVEYEQYF. This chain joins TRBV15 and TRBJ2-7, with 10 positions matching TRBD2. The CDR3 spans 18 residues. V was pared by 5 bases and J by 4 bases, with 17 bases of the junction left unmatched. Germline V gives CDR1 LNHNV, CDR2 YYDKDF (reference sequence).

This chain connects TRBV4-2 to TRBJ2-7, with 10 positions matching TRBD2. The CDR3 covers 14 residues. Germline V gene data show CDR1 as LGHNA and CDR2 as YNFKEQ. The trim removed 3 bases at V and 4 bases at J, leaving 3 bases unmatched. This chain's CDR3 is CASSQEGLAYEQYF. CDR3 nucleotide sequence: TGTGCCAGCAGCCAGGAGGGACTAGCGTACGAGCAGTACTTC.

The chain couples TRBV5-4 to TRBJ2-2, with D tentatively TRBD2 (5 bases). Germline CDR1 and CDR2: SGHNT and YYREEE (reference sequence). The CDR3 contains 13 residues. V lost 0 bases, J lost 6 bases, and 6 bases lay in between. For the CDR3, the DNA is TGTGCCAGCAGCTTGGGCGGGTCCGGGGAGCTGTTTTTT. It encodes CASSLGGSGELFF.

The CDR3 DNA follows: TGTGCCAGCAGCCTTATGGGCTCTGGAAACACCATATATTTT. It encodes CASSLMGSGNTIYF. This chain connects TRBV28 to TRBJ1-3; no firm D call. The length of the CDR3 is 14 residues. CDR1 MDHEN and CDR2 SYDVKM come from the germline V gene. Trimming left V 6 bases short and J 0 bases short, with 9 bases between.

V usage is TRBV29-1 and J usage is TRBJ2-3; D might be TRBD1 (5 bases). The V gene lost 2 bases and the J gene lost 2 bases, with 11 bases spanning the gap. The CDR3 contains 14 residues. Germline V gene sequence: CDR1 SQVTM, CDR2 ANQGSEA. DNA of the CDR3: TGCAGCGTTGAAAGGGTAGGGGACACAGATACGCAGTATTTT. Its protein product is CSVERVGDTDTQYF.

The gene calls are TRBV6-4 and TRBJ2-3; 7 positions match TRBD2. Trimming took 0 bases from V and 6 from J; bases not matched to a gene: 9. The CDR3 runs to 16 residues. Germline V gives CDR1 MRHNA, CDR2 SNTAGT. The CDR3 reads CASSDSRGGTGDTQYF. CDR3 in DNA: TGTGCCAGCAGTGACTCCCGCGGGGGAACGGGGGATACGCAGTATTTT.

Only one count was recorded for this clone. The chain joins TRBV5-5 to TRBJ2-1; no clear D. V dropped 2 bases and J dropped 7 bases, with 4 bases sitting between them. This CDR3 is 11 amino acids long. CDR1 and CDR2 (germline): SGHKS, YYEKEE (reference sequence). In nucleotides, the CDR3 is TGTGCCAGCAGCTTTCTAAATGAGCAGTTCTTC. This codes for CASSFLNEQFF.

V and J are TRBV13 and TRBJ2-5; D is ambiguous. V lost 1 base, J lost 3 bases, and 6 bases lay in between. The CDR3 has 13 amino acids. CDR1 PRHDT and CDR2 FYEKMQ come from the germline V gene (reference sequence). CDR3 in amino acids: CASSLESEETQYF. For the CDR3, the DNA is TGTGCCAGCAGCTTAGAGTCAGAAGAGACCCAGTACTTC.

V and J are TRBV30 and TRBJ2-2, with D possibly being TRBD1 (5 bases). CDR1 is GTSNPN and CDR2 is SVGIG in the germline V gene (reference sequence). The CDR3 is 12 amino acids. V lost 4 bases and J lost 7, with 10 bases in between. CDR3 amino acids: CAWKSDNGELFF. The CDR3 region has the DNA TGTGCCTGGAAGTCGGACAACGGGGAGCTGTTTTTT.

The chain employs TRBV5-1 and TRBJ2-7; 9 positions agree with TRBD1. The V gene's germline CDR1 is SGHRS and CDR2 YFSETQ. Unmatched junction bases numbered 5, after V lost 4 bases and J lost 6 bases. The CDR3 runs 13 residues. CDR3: CASSPGTGFEQYF. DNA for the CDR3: TGCGCCAGCAGCCCCGGGACAGGGTTCGAGCAGTACTTC.

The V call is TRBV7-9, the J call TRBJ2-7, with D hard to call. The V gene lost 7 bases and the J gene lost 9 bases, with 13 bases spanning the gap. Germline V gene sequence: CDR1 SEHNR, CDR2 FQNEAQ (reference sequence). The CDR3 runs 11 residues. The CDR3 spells CASTLVEGQYF. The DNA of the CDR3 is TGTGCCAGCACCCTCGTGGAAGGGCAGTACTTC.

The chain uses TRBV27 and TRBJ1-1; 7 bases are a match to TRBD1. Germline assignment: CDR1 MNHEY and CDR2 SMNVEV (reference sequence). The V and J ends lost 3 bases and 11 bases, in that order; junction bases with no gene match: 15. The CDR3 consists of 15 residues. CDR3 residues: CASSFSPPTPRGAFF. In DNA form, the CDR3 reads TGTGCCAGCAGTTTTTCCCCCCCCACTCCCAGGGGGGCTTTCTTT.

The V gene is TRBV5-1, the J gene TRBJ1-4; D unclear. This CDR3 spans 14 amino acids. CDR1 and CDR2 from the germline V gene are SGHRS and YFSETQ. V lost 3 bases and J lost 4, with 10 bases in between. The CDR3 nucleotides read TGCGCCAGCAGCTCAGGACGGAATAATGAAAAACTGTTTTTT. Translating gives CASSSGRNNEKLFF. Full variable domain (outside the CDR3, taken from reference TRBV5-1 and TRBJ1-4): KAGVTQTPRYLIKTRGQQVTLSCSPISGHRSVSWYQQTPGQGLQFLFEYFSETQRNKGNFPGRFSGRQFSNSRSEMNVSTLELGDSALYLCASSSGRNNEKLFFGSGTQLSVL.

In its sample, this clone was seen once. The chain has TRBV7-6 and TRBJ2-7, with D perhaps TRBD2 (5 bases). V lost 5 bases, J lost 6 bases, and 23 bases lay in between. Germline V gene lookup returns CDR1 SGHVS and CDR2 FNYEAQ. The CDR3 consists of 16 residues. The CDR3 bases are TGTGCCAGCAGCCCAACTTTGACTAAATTGAGACCCGAGCAGTACTTC. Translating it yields CASSPTLTKLRPEQYF.

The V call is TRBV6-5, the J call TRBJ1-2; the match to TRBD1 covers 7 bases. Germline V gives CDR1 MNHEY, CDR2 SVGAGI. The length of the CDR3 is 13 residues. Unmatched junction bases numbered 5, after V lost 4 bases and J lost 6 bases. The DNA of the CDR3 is TGTGCCAGCAGTTCCGCGGGACAGAATGGCTACACCTTC. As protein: CASSSAGQNGYTF.

CDR3 amino acids: CASSSTGGETQYF. DNA of the CDR3: TGTGCCAGCAGTTCGACAGGGGGGGAGACCCAGTACTTC. The chain recombines TRBV27 with TRBJ2-5; 9 bases fit TRBD1. Germline CDR1 MNHEY, CDR2 SMNVEV (reference sequence). This CDR3 region has 13 residues. V trimming: 4 bases; J trimming: 5 bases; junction bases outside the gene matches: 2.

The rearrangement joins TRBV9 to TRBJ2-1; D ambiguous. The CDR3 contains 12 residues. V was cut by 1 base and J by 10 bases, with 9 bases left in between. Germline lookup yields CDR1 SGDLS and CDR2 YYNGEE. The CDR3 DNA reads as TGTGCCAGCAGCGTATCGCTGGGGGAGCAGTTCTTC. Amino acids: CASSVSLGEQFF.

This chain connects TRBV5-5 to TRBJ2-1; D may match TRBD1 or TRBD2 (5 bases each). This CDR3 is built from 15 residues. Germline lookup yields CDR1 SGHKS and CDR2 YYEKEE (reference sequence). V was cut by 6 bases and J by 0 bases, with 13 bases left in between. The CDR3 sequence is CASTLGTPSYNEQFF. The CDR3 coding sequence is TGTGCCAGCACCTTAGGGACCCCCTCCTACAATGAGCAGTTCTTC.

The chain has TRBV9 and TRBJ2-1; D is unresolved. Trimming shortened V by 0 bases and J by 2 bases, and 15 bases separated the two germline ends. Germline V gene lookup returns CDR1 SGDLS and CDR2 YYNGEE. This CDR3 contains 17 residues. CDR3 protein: CASSVASSVSPYNEQFF. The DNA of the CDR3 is TGTGCCAGCAGCGTAGCCTCGTCAGTTTCACCCTACAATGAGCAGTTCTTC.

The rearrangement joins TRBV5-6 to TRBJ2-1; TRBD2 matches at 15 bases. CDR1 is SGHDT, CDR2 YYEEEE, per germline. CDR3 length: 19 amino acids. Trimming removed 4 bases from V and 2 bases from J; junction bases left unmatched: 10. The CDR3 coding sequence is TGTGCCAGCAGCCTATCCGGGACTAGCGGGAGGCGGGCCTACAATGAGCAGTTCTTC. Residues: CASSLSGTSGRRAYNEQFF.